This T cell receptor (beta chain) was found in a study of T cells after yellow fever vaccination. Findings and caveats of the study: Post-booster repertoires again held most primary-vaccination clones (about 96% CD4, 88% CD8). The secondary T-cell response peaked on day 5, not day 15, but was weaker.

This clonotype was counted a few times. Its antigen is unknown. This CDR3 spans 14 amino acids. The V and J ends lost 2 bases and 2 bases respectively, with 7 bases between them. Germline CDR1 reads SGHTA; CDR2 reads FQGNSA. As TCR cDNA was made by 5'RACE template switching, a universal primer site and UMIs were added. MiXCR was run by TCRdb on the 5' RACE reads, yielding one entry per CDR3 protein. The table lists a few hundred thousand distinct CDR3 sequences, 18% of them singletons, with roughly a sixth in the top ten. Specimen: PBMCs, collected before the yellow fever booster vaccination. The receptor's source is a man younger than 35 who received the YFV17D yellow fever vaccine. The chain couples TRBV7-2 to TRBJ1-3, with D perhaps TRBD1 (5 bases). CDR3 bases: TGTGCCAGCAGCTTATGGGGGGCTGGAAACACCATATATTTT. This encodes CASSLWGAGNTIYF.